This T cell receptor (beta chain) was observed in a study of T-cell reconstitution after alpha-beta-depleted transplantation in children. The J segment lost 7 bases and the V segment lost 6 bases, leaving 8 bases of the junction unmatched. CDR1 is SEHNR and CDR2 is FQNEAQ in the germline V gene (reference sequence). The CDR3 loop spans 14 amino acids. This clonotype was detected a few times. Library preparation (for TCRbeta) was performed with unique molecular identifiers. TCRdb passed the PCR reads through MiXCR, listing each CDR3 protein once. The sample includes about 900,000 distinct CDR3 sequences, less than 30% of them seen just once.

Here the sequenced sample was PBMCs, mostly from graft donor cells, taken 360 days after TCRalphabeta/CD19-depleted stem cell transplant. This TCR came from a boy less than two years old who had a stem cell transplant for SCID, so the T cells may come from the graft donor. The chain carries TRBV7-9 and TRBJ1-5; 8 bases are a match to TRBD1. The CDR3 here is CASSSDRGGQPQHF. CDR3 sequence (DNA): TGTGCCAGCAGTTCCGACAGGGGAGGCCAGCCCCAGCATTTT.